These 11 T cell receptor beta chains were sequenced from one sample in a study of T cell changes during pregnancy in multiple sclerosis (dated by TCRdb to the late 2010s). Libraries were built with the immunoSEQ multiplex PCR assay. The immuneACCESS repertoire file appears here via TCRdb, limited to in-frame rearrangements. These files lack a portion of the clones; in checked studies, under half of the deficit traces to unresolved V genes, and the cause of the others is not known. This sample gives 50,000 to 80,000 clones in total; roughly 90% of them show up just once. The ten largest clones take up less than 6% of the sample. Material: CD8+ T cells from peripheral blood mononuclear cells, obtained before pregnancy. Receptors were obtained from a female donor with multiple sclerosis, enrolled in a pregnancy study.

V and J are TRBV27 and TRBJ2-7; 7 positions agree with TRBD2. Losses at the gene ends were 5 bases for V and 7 bases for J; bases not matched to a gene: 17. Germline lookup yields CDR1 MNHEY and CDR2 SMNVEV (reference sequence). This CDR3 is 16 amino acids long. CDR3 nucleotides: TGTGCCAGCAGTCCCAAACCCGGACTAGGATCGTATGAGCAGTACTTC. Protein product: CASSPKPGLGSYEQYF.

The CDR3 reads CATSRGGVREQYF. The CDR3 DNA sequence: TGTGCCACCAGCAGGGGGGGGGTGCGCGAGCAGTACTTC. The chain has TRBV15 and TRBJ2-7, with 7 positions matching TRBD2. The CDR3 loop spans 13 amino acids. Germline V gene lookup returns CDR1 LNHNV and CDR2 YYDKDF (reference sequence). The trim removed 3 bases at V and 6 bases at J, leaving 5 bases unmatched.

The genes are TRBV5-6 and TRBJ2-7; TRBD1 is a possible D gene (7 bases). Trimming removed 3 bases from V and 2 bases from J, with 12 bases in between. The length of the CDR3 is 14 residues. Germline CDR1 and CDR2: SGHDT and YYEEEE. In DNA, the CDR3 is TGTGCCAGCAGCTGGGGGGACAGTGCCTACGAGCAGTACTTC. Translating gives CASSWGDSAYEQYF.

The rearrangement joins TRBV15 to TRBJ1-4; 7 nucleotides agree with TRBD1. Germline CDR1 LNHNV, CDR2 YYDKDF (reference sequence). This CDR3 has 14 amino acids. Losses at the gene ends were 6 bases for V and 5 bases for J; bases not matched to a gene: 6. CDR3 nucleotides: TGTGCCACCAGTCGGTCACAGGGGAATGAAAAACTGTTTTTT. Translation: CATSRSQGNEKLFF.

This rearrangement joins TRBV19 to TRBJ1-1; D perhaps matches TRBD1 (5 bases). The CDR3 is 14 amino acids. Germline CDR1 LNHDA, CDR2 SQIVND (reference sequence). With 6 bases removed from V and 0 bases from J, the gap between germline ends came to 11 bases. Here the CDR3 reads CASSQQEMNTEAFF. CDR3 bases: TGTGCCAGTAGCCAACAGGAGATGAACACTGAAGCTTTCTTT. Combining the CDR3 with reference TRBV19 and TRBJ1-1 gives the whole variable domain DGGITQSPKYLFRKEGQNVTLSCEQNLNHDAMYWYRQDPGQGLRLIYYSQIVNDFQKGDIAEGYSVSREKKESFPLTVTSAQKNPTAFYLCASSQQEMNTEAFFGQGTRLTVV.

This chain joins TRBV6-5 and TRBJ1-2; 8 bases map to TRBD1. The germline gives CDR1 MNHEY, CDR2 SVGAGI. This CDR3 is built from 12 residues. J lost 8 bases, V lost 5 bases, and 4 bases had no gene match. The CDR3 DNA sequence: TGTGCCAGCAGTCAAGACAGGGGAGGCTACACCTTC. Translating gives CASSQDRGGYTF.

The chain's CDR3 is CASSLDGEEKLFF. As DNA, the CDR3 is TGTGCCAGTAGTCTCGATGGGGAGGAAAAACTGTTTTTT. The genes are TRBV19 and TRBJ1-4; D gene uncertain. This CDR3 spans 13 amino acids. Germline-derived CDR1 and CDR2 are LNHDA and SQIVND (reference sequence). Trimming shortened V by 5 bases and J by 8 bases, and 12 bases separated the two germline ends.

The chain has TRBV13 and TRBJ2-7; TRBD1 matches 9 bases. The germline CDR1 and CDR2 sequences are PRHDT and FYEKMQ (reference sequence). The CDR3 loop spans 20 amino acids. The V gene end was trimmed by 0 bases and the J gene end by 5 bases; junction bases not matched to a gene: 20. CDR3 DNA: TGTGCCAGCAGCTTAGGCTCGAGCGGGCCTACAGGGGGCGTTTCTAACGAGCAGTACTTC. This encodes CASSLGSSGPTGGVSNEQYF. Full variable domain (rest looked up from reference TRBV13 and TRBJ2-7): AAGVIQSPRHLIKEKRETATLKCYPIPRHDTVYWYQQGPGQDPQFLISFYEKMQSDKGSIPDRFSAQQFSDYHSELNMSSLELGDSALYFCASSLGSSGPTGGVSNEQYFGPGTRLTVT.

The V gene is TRBV6-1, the J gene TRBJ2-6; D call uncertain. V lost 3 bases and J lost 2, with 8 bases in between. Germline values: CDR1 MNHNS, CDR2 SASEGT. The CDR3 is 15 residues long. The CDR3 region is CASSDPVTGANVLTF. The CDR3 DNA reads TGTGCCAGCAGTGACCCGGTAACTGGGGCCAACGTCCTGACTTTC.

In DNA form, the CDR3 reads TGTGCCAGTACCCCCAGCCAGGGGTCCACGGCTTTCTTT. As protein: CASTPSQGSTAFF. This chain links TRBV19 with TRBJ1-1, with D possibly TRBD1 on 6 matching bases. This CDR3 contains 13 residues. Trimming took off 7 bases at V and 11 bases at J, with 20 bases between the two ends. Germline V CDR1 and CDR2: LNHDA, SQIVND (reference sequence).

V is TRBV9 and J is TRBJ1-1; D uncertain. Between the trimmed V and J ends, which lost 3 bases and 5 bases, there was a span of 11 bases. Germline-derived CDR1 and CDR2 are SGDLS and YYNGEE. This CDR3 comprises 13 residues. The CDR3 loop reads CASSAGGRTEAFF. Here the CDR3 DNA reads TGTGCCAGCAGCGCCGGAGGTCGTACTGAAGCTTTCTTT.